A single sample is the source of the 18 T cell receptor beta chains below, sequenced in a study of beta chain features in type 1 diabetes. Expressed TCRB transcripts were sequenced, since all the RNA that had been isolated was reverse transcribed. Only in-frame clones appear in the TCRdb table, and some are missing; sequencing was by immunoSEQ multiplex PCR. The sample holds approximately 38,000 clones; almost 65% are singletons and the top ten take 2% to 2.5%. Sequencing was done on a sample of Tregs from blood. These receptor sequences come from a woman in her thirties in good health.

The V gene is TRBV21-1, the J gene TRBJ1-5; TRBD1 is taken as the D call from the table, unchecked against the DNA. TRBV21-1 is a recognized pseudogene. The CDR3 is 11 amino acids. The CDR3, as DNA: TGTGCCAGCAGGTGGGGCCAGCCCCAGCATTTT. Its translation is CASRWGQPQHF.

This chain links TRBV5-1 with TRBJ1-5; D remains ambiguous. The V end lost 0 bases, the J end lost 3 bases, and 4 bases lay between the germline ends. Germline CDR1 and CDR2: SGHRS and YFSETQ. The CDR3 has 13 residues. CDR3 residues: CASSLGYNQPQHF. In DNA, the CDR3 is TGCGCCAGCAGCTTGGGTTACAATCAGCCCCAGCATTTT.

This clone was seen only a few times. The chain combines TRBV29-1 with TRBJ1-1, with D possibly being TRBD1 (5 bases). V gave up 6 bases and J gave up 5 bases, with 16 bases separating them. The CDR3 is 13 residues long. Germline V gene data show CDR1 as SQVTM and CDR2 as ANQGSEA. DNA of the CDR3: TGCAGCGTGTCCCAGGGTGGTCGGACTGAAGCTTTCTTT. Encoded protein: CSVSQGGRTEAFF.

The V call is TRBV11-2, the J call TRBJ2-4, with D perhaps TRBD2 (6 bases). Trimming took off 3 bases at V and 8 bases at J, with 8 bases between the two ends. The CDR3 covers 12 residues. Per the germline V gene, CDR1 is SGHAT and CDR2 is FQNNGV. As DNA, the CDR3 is TGTGCCAGCAGCTTCGGCGGGGACATTCAGTACTTC. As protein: CASSFGGDIQYF.

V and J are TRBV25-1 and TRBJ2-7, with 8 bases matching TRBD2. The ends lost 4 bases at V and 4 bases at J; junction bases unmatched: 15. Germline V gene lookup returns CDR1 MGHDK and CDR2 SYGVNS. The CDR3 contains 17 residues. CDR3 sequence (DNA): TGTGCCAGCAGTGGCCCCCTGACCGGGACTAGGGGTTACGAGCAGTACTTC. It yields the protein CASSGPLTGTRGYEQYF.

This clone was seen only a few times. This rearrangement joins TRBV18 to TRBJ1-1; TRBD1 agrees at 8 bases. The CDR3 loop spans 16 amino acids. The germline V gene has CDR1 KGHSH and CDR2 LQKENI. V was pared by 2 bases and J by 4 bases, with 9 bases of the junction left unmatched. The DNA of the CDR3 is TGTGCCAGCTCACCAGTGCGACAGGGGACGAGCACTGAAGCTTTCTTT. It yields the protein CASSPVRQGTSTEAFF.

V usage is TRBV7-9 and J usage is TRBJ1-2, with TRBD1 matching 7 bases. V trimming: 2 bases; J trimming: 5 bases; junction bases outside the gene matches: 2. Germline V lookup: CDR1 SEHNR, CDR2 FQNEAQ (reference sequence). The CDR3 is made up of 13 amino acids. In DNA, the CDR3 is TGTGCCAGCAGCTTATCAGGGGGGTATGGCTACACCTTC. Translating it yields CASSLSGGYGYTF. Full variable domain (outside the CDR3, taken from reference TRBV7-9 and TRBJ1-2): DTGVSQNPRHKITKRGQNVTFRCDPISEHNRLYWYRQTLGQGPEFLTYFQNEAQLEKSRLLSDRFSAERPKGSFSTLEIQRTEQGDSAMYLCASSLSGGYGYTFGSGTRLTVV.

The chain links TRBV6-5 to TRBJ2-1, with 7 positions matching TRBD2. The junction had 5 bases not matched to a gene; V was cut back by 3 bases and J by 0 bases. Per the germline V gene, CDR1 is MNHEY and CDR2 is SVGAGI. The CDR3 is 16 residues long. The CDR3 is CASSYSSGNSYNEQFF. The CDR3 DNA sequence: TGTGCCAGCAGTTATTCGAGCGGGAACTCCTACAATGAGCAGTTCTTC.

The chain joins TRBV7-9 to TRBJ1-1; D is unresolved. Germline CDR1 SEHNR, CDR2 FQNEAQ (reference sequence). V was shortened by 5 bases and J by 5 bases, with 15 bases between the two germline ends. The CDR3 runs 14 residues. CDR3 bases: TGTGCCAGCAGCCGCGGGCGGATTTTGACTGAAGCTTTCTTT. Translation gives CASSRGRILTEAFF.

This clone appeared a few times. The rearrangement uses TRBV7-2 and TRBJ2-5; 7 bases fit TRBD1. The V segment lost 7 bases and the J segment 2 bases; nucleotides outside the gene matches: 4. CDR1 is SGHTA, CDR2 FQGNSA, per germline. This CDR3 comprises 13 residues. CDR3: CASTRGQQETQYF. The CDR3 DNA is TGTGCCAGCACCCGGGGACAGCAAGAGACCCAGTACTTC.

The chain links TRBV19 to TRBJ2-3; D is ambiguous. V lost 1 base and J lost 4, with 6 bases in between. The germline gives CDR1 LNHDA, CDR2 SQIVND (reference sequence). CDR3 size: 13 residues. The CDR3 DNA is TGTGCCAGTAGTATAGGATTAGCAGATACGCAGTATTTT. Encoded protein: CASSIGLADTQYF.

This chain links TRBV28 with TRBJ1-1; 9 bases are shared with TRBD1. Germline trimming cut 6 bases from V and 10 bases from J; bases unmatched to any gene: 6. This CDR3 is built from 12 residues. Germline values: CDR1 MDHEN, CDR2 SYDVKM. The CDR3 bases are TGTGCCAGCAGAAGTAGGGGACAGGGAGCTTTCTTT. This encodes CASRSRGQGAFF. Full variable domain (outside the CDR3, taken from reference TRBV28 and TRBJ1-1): DVKVTQSSRYLVKRTGEKVFLECVQDMDHENMFWYRQDPGLGLRLIYFSYDVKMKEKGDIPEGYSVSREKKERFSLILESASTNQTSMYLCASRSRGQGAFFGQGTRLTVV.

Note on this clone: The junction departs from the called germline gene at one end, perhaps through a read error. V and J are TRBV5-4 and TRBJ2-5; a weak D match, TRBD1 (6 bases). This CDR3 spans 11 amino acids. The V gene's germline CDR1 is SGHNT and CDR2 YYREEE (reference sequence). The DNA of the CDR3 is TGTGCCAGCAGCCACGGGCAGGGACAAGACTTC. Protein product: CASSHGQGQDF.

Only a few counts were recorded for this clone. The DNA for the CDR3 is TGTGCCAGCAGTTTATTTCTGACAGGGGCCGGCTACACCTTC. Encoded protein: CASSLFLTGAGYTF. The V gene is TRBV28, the J gene TRBJ1-2, with 8 bases identical to TRBD1. The ends lost 1 base at V and 8 bases at J; junction bases unmatched: 6. The CDR3 length is 14 residues. Germline V CDR1 and CDR2: MDHEN, SYDVKM.

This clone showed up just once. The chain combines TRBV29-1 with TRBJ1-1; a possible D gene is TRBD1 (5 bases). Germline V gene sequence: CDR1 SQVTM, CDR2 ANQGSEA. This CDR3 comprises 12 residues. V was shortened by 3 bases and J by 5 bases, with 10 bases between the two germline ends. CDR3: CSVDREGTEAFF. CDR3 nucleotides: TGCAGCGTTGACAGGGAGGGGACTGAAGCTTTCTTT.

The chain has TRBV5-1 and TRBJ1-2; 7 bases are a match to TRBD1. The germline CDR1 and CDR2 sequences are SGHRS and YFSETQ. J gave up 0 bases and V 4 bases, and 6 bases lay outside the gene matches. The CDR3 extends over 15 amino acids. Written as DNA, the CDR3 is TGCGCCAGCAGCCACGGGACAGTTGCTAACTATGGCTACACCTTC. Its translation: CASSHGTVANYGYTF.

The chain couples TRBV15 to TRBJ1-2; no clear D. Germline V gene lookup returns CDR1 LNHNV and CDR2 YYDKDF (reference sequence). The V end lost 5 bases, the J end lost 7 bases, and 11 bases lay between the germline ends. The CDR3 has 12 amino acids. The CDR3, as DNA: TGTGCCACCAGCGGCCGAGCGACTGGCTACACCTTC. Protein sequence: CATSGRATGYTF.

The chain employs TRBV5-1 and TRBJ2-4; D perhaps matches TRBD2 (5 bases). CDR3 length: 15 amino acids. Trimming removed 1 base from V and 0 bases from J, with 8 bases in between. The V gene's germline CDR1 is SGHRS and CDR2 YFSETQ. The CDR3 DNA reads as TGCGCCAGCAGCTTGCTGGGAGTAGCCAAAAACATTCAGTACTTC. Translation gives CASSLLGVAKNIQYF.